A single sample is the source of the 24 T cell receptor beta chains below, sequenced in a study of blood T cell repertoires in COVID-19. Sequencing was performed with immunoSEQ multiplex PCR; in TCRdb, only in-frame clones are kept and a portion is missing. This table holds roughly 200,000 clones, 70% to 90% found once. Sequencing was done on a sample of PBMCs or T cells enriched from blood (not recorded which). The receptors originated from a woman aged 30 to 39 who had been exposed to COVID-19.

V usage is TRBV30 and J usage is TRBJ1-1; D is perhaps TRBD1 (6 bases). The CDR3 runs to 14 residues. Germline V gene lookup returns CDR1 GTSNPN and CDR2 SVGIG (reference sequence). The ends were cut back, 0 bases at V and 11 bases at J, with 19 bases in the middle. CDR3 nucleotide sequence: TGTGCCTGGAGTGTATCGGGCAGGGGTTTGTTTGCTTTCTTT. Translating it yields CAWSVSGRGLFAFF.

The rearrangement joins TRBV18 to TRBJ2-2; 9 nucleotides match TRBD2. CDR3 length: 17 amino acids. In germline, CDR1 is KGHSH, CDR2 LQKENI. The junction had 5 bases not matched to a gene; V was cut back by 2 bases and J by 1 base. Written as DNA, the CDR3 is TGTGCCAGCTCACCATCGGGACTAGCTTTGAACACCGGGGAGCTGTTTTTT. Translation gives CASSPSGLALNTGELFF.

J is TRBJ2-2 and V is TRBV24-1, with TRBD1 matching over 9 bases. The V gene's germline CDR1 is KGHDR and CDR2 SFDVKD. Germline trimming cut 5 bases from V and 1 base from J; bases unmatched to any gene: 7. There are 17 residues in the CDR3. The chain's CDR3 is CATSGGQGRRNTGELFF. DNA for the CDR3: TGTGCCACCAGTGGGGGACAGGGAAGAAGGAACACCGGGGAGCTGTTTTTT.

This clone has just a few counts. The V and J genes are TRBV4-1 and TRBJ1-5; a weak D match, TRBD1 (6 bases). The germline V and J ends were trimmed by 0 bases and 2 bases, with 11 bases remaining between them. The CDR3 is 16 residues long. CDR1 MGHRA and CDR2 YSYEKL come from the germline V gene. The CDR3 DNA is TGCGCCAGCAGCCAAGATAAACAGGGTGGCAATCAGCCCCAGCATTTT. Translated: CASSQDKQGGNQPQHF.

The gene calls are TRBV27 and TRBJ1-1; D gene ambiguous. CDR1 and CDR2 from the germline V gene are MNHEY and SMNVEV (reference sequence). The CDR3 loop spans 15 amino acids. The V end was cut by 3 bases, the J end by 3 bases, with 14 bases between. The CDR3 DNA reads TGTGCCAGCAGTTTGACGGTGGCGGGTGACACTGAAGCTTTCTTT. Translation gives CASSLTVAGDTEAFF.

The chain employs TRBV25-1 and TRBJ1-5; D not certain. V was clipped by 4 bases and J by 3 bases, with 13 bases between them. The germline CDR1 and CDR2 sequences are MGHDK and SYGVNS. The CDR3 is made up of 15 amino acids. The CDR3 loop reads CASSAAAGDNQPQHF. The DNA of the CDR3 is TGTGCCAGCAGTGCCGCCGCCGGGGACAATCAGCCCCAGCATTTT.

This clone was detected only a few times. The CDR3 DNA reads TGTGCCAGCAGCTGGGCAGGGGCGAAACACACAGATACGCAGTATTTT. The encoded protein is CASSWAGAKHTDTQYF. The rearrangement uses TRBV5-4 and TRBJ2-3; D may be TRBD1 (6 bases). Germline V gene data show CDR1 as SGHNT and CDR2 as YYREEE (reference sequence). The CDR3 spans 16 residues. V lost 3 bases, J lost 2 bases, and 16 bases lay in between.

This chain connects TRBV6-2 or TRBV6-3 to TRBJ1-5; 9 nucleotides line up with TRBD1. The CDR3 runs to 16 residues. Germline loops: CDR1 MNHEY, CDR2 SVGEGT. V dropped 2 bases and J dropped 2; count of bases not matched to a gene: 4. CDR3 DNA sequence: TGTGCCAGCAGTTACCGACAGGGGGTGCGCAATCAGCCCCAGCATTTT. The encoded protein is CASSYRQGVRNQPQHF.

The V gene is TRBV28, the J gene TRBJ1-1; weak D call: TRBD1 (6 bases). This CDR3 region has 13 residues. Trimming removed 5 bases from V and 7 bases from J, with 14 bases in between. The germline gives CDR1 MDHEN, CDR2 SYDVKM. CDR3 sequence (DNA): TGTGCCAGCAGTCCTCCAGGGGTTAGTGAAGCTTTCTTT. Residues: CASSPPGVSEAFF.

The V call is TRBV10-3, the J call TRBJ1-1, with TRBD1 as a possible D gene (6 bases). Trimming took 6 bases from V and 0 from J, leaving 11 bases between them. This CDR3 has 14 amino acids. CDR1 ENHRY and CDR2 SYGVKD come from the germline V gene. For the CDR3, the DNA is TGTGCCATCAGGGACAGCCTCTTGAACACTGAAGCTTTCTTT. The encoded protein is CAIRDSLLNTEAFF.

The CDR3 spells CASSLSWGVEQYF. CDR3 DNA: TGTGCCAGCAGCCTTTCGTGGGGCGTCGAGCAGTACTTC. The chain has TRBV5-6 and TRBJ2-7, with a tentative D call TRBD1 (5 bases). The length of the CDR3 is 13 residues. The V end lost 4 bases, the J end lost 6 bases, and 14 bases lay between the germline ends. Germline lookup yields CDR1 SGHDT and CDR2 YYEEEE.

This rearrangement joins TRBV28 to TRBJ1-1; tentative D call: TRBD1 (6 bases). CDR3 length: 11 residues. Looked up from germline, CDR1 is MDHEN and CDR2 is SYDVKM. V was pared by 6 bases and J by 4 bases, with 6 bases between. This CDR3 reads CASRQGTEAFF. The CDR3 DNA is TGTGCCAGCAGACAGGGCACTGAAGCTTTCTTT.

This clone was observed many times. This sequence joins TRBV2 and TRBJ1-5; a possible D gene is TRBD1 (5 bases). The CDR3 extends over 17 amino acids. From germline, CDR1 is SNHLY and CDR2 FYNNEI. The V end lost 6 bases, the J end lost 6 bases, and 24 bases lay between the germline ends. The CDR3 is CASSGGVGRTGGQPQHF. The CDR3 region has the DNA TGTGCCAGCAGCGGAGGGGTGGGACGCACCGGGGGTCAGCCCCAGCATTTT.

This rearrangement joins TRBV2 to TRBJ2-6; 13 positions match TRBD2. V lost 5 bases, J lost 4 bases, and 11 bases stayed unmatched. The germline CDR1 and CDR2 sequences are SNHLY and FYNNEI. This CDR3 is built from 19 residues. CDR3 sequence reads: CASSPRTSGGLGGANVLTF. In nucleotides, the CDR3 is TGTGCCAGCAGTCCCCGGACTAGCGGGGGACTTGGCGGGGCCAACGTCCTGACTTTC.

The chain is built from TRBV10-3 and TRBJ1-4; 7 bases match TRBD1. V was clipped by 4 bases and J by 7 bases; unmatched bases: 6. Looked up from germline, CDR1 is ENHRY and CDR2 is SYGVKD. CDR3 length: 14 amino acids. The CDR3 coding sequence is TGTGCCATCAGTGCGGGGACAGAATTTGAAAAACTGTTTTTT. Its protein is CAISAGTEFEKLFF.

Only one count was recorded for this clone. This chain uses TRBV10-3 with TRBJ2-2; D perhaps matches TRBD1 (5 bases). Looked up from germline, CDR1 is ENHRY and CDR2 is SYGVKD. The CDR3 sequence is 14 residues long. Trimming took off 8 bases at V and 1 base at J, with 11 bases between the two ends. The CDR3 here is CAIWGGMNTGELFF. The CDR3 nucleotides read TGTGCCATCTGGGGCGGAATGAACACCGGGGAGCTGTTTTTT.

This sequence joins TRBV9 and TRBJ2-7; D not certain. The CDR3 totals 14 residues. Deletions cut 0 bases from V and 6 bases from J, with 13 bases between. CDR1 is SGDLS and CDR2 is YYNGEE in the germline V gene. The CDR3 sequence is CASSVDPRETEQYF. Written as DNA, the CDR3 is TGTGCCAGCAGCGTAGACCCTAGAGAAACCGAGCAGTACTTC.

V gene TRBV7-9 combines with J gene TRBJ1-1; D is unresolved. CDR1 and CDR2 from the germline V gene are SEHNR and FQNEAQ (reference sequence). The CDR3 consists of 15 residues. The V end was cut by 3 bases, the J end by 1 base, with 12 bases between. For the CDR3, the DNA is TGTGCCAGCAGCTTTCATGGGCCTGGGAACACTGAAGCTTTCTTT. Protein: CASSFHGPGNTEAFF.

The chain joins TRBV9 to TRBJ1-1, with 9 bases lining up with TRBD1. CDR1 SGDLS and CDR2 YYNGEE come from the germline V gene. V was pared by 4 bases and J by 5 bases, with 9 bases of the junction left unmatched. This CDR3 has 15 residues. CDR3 in DNA: TGTGCCAGCAGCCCCGACCGGGGGACAGGGACTGAAGCTTTCTTT. Encoded protein: CASSPDRGTGTEAFF.

The chain recombines TRBV10-1 with TRBJ1-1; TRBD1 agrees at 8 bases. The germline CDR1 and CDR2 sequences are WNHNN and SYGVQD (reference sequence). The junction had 5 bases not matched to a gene; V was cut back by 5 bases and J by 3 bases. The CDR3 totals 14 residues. CDR3 sequence (DNA): TGCGCCAGCAGTATTAACAGGGGGGACACTGAAGCTTTCTTT. It encodes CASSINRGDTEAFF.

Concerning this clone itself: The sample contains more than one DNA sequence encoding this CDR3. The chain joins TRBV12-3 or TRBV12-4 to TRBJ1-1, with TRBD1 as a possible D gene (6 bases). Trimming removed 6 bases at V and 1 base at J, with 9 bases between. The CDR3 sequence is 13 residues long. In DNA form, the CDR3 reads TGTGCCAGCAGCTCGGGACAGAACACTGAAGCTTTCTTT. As protein: CASSSGQNTEAFF.

This clone came up once. This chain uses TRBV9 with TRBJ2-7; tentatively, D is TRBD1 (5 bases). CDR1 and CDR2 from the germline V gene are SGDLS and YYNGEE. There are 12 residues in the CDR3. Trimming left V 4 bases short and J 6 bases short, with 11 bases between. In DNA, the CDR3 is TGTGCCAGCAGCCTAGGGCAGGGCGAGCAGTACTTC. This gives the protein CASSLGQGEQYF.

This clone was seen only once. J is TRBJ2-7 and V is TRBV27, with 10 bases lining up with TRBD2. CDR3 length equals 15 residues. J gave up 5 bases and V 3 bases, and 7 bases lay outside the gene matches. Germline-derived CDR1 and CDR2 are MNHEY and SMNVEV (reference sequence). The CDR3 loop is CASSFGTSVYHEQYF. The CDR3 DNA is TGTGCCAGCAGTTTTGGGACTAGCGTTTACCACGAGCAGTACTTC.

This chain uses TRBV27 with TRBJ2-3; no reliable D call. The CDR3 runs 14 residues. CDR1 and CDR2 from the germline V gene are MNHEY and SMNVEV (reference sequence). Trimming pared 10 bases from V and 3 bases from J, leaving 17 bases between. CDR3 amino acids: CATAETHGTDTQYF. The CDR3 bases are TGTGCCACCGCCGAGACACATGGGACAGATACGCAGTATTTT.